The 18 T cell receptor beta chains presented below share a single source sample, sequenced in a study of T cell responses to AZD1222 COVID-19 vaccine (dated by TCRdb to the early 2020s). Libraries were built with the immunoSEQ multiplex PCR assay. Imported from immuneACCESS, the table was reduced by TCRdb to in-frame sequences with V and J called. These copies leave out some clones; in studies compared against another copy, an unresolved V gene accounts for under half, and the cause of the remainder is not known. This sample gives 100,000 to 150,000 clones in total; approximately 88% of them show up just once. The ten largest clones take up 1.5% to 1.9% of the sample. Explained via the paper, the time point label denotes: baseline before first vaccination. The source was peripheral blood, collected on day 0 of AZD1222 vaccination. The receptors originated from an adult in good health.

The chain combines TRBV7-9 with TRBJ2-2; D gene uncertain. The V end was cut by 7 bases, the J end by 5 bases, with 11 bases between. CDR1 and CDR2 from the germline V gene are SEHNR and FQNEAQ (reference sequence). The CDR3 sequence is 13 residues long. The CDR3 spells CASTQLGTGELFF. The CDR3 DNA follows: TGTGCCAGCACCCAATTGGGGACCGGGGAGCTGTTTTTT.

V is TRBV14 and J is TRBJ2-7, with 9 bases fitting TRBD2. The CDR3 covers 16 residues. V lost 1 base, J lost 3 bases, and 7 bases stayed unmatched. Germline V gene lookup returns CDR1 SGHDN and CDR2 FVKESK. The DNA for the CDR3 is TGTGCCAGCAGCCAAGGGGGGGGACTAGCAGTCTACGAGCAGTACTTC. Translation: CASSQGGGLAVYEQYF.

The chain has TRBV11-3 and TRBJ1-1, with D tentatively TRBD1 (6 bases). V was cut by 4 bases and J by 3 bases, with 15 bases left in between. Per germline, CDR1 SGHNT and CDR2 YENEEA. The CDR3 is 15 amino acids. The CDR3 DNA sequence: TGTGCCAGCAGCTATGAGGGGTACAGGGACACTGAAGCTTTCTTT. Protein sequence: CASSYEGYRDTEAFF.

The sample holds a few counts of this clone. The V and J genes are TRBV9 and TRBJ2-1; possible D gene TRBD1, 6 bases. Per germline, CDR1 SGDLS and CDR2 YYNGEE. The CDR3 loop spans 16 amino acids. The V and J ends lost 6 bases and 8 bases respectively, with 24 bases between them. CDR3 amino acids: CASTSLPGQEGDEQFF. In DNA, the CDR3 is TGTGCCAGCACTAGCCTCCCGGGACAAGAAGGGGATGAGCAGTTCTTC.

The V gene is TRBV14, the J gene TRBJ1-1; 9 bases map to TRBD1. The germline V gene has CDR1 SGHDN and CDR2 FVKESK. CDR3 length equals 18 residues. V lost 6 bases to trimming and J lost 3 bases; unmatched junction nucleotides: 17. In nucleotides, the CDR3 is TGTGCCAGCAGTAAAAAGGGACAGGGATTTAGTATGCACACTGAAGCTTTCTTT. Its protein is CASSKKGQGFSMHTEAFF.

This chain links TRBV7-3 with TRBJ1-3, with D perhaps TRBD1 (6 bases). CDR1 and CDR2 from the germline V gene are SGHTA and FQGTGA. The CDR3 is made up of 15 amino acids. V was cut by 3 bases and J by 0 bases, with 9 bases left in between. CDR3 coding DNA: TGTGCCAGCAGCTTGACAGGACCCTCTGGAAACACCATATATTTT. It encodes CASSLTGPSGNTIYF.

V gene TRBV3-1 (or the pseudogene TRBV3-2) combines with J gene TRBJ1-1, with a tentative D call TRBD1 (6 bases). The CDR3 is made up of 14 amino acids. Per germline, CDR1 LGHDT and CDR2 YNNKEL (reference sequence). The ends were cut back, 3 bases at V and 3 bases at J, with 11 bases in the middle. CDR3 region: CASSQKGHYTEAFF. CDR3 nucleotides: TGTGCCAGCAGCCAGAAGGGACATTACACTGAAGCTTTCTTT.

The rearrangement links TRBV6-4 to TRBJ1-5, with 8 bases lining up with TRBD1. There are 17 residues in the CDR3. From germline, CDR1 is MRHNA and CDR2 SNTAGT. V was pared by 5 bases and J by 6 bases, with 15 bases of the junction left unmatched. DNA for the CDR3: TGTGCCAGCAGTCTCCTAAAGGGGGACAGGTTAATTCAGCCCCAGCATTTT. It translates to CASSLLKGDRLIQPQHF.

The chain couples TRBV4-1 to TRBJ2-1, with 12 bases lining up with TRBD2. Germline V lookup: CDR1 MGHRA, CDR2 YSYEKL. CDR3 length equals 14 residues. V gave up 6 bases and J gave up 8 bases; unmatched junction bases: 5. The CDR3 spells CASRTSGSLDEQFF. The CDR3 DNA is TGCGCCAGCAGGACTAGCGGGAGTCTGGATGAGCAGTTCTTC.

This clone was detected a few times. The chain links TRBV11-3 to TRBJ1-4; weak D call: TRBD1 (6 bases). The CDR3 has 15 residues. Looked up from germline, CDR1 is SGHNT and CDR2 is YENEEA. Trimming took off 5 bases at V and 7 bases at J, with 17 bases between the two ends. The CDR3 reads CASSNRGGIGEKLFF. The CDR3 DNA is TGTGCCAGCAGCAACCGGGGGGGCATCGGTGAAAAACTGTTTTTT.

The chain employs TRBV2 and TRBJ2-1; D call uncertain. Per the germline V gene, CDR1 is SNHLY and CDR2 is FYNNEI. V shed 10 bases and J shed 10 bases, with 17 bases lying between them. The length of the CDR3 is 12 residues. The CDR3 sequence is CATAVGPREQFF. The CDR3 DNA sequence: TGTGCCACTGCGGTGGGTCCGCGAGAGCAGTTCTTC.

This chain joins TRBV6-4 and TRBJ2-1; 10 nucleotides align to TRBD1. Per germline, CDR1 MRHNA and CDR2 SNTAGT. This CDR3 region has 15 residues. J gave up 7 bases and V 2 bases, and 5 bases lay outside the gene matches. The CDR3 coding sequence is TGTGCCAGCAGTGACCGACAGGGGGCTGGGAATGAGCAGTTCTTC. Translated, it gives CASSDRQGAGNEQFF.

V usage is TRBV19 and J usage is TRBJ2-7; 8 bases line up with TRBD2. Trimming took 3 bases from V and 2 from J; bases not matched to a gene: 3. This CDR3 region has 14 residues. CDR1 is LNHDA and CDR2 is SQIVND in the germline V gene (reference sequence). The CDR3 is CASSMGTSTYEQYF. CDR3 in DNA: TGTGCCAGTAGTATGGGGACTAGTACCTACGAGCAGTACTTC.

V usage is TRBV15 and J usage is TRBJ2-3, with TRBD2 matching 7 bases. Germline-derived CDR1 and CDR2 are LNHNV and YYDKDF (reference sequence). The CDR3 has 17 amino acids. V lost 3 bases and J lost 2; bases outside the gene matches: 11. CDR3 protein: CATSRGGIAGLTDTQYF. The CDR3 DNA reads TGTGCCACCAGCAGGGGAGGAATAGCGGGCCTCACAGATACGCAGTATTTT.

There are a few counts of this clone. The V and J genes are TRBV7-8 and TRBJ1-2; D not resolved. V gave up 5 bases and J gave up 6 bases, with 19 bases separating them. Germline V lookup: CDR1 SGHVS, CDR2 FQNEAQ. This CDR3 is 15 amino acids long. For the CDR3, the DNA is TGTGCCAGCAGCCAGGAAACCCCGGGCCACGATGGCTACACCTTC. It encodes CASSQETPGHDGYTF.

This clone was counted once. As DNA, the CDR3 is TGTGCCAGCAGTTGGCCGGTGGGAACTAATGAAAAACTGTTTTTT. As protein: CASSWPVGTNEKLFF. The chain has TRBV6-6 and TRBJ1-4; D remains ambiguous. Deletions cut 4 bases from V and 1 base from J, with 10 bases between. From germline, CDR1 is MNHNY and CDR2 SVGAGI (reference sequence). The CDR3 runs 15 residues.

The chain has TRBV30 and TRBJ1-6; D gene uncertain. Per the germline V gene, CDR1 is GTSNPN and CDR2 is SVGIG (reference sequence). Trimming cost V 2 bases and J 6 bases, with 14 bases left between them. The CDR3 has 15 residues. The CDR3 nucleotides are TGTGCCTGGAGTATTAGAGGTTTAAGTAATTCACCCCTCCACTTT. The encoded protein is CAWSIRGLSNSPLHF. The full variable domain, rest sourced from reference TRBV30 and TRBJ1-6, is SQTIHQWPATLVQPVGSPLSLECTVEGTSNPNLYWYRQAAGRGLQLLFYSVGIGQISSEVPQNLSASRPQDRQFILSSKKLLLSDSGFYLCAWSIRGLSNSPLHFGNGTRLTVT.

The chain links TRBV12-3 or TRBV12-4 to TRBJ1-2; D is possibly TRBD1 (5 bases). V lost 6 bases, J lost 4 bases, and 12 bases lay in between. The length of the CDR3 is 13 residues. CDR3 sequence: CASRPDKSYGYTF. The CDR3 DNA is TGTGCCAGCAGACCGGACAAGTCCTATGGCTACACCTTC.